The 10 T cell receptor beta chains in this list originate from one sample, sequenced in a study of cytomegalovirus exposure and HLA in healthy donors. A multiplex PCR was run with 60 Vbeta primers and 13 Jbeta primers. Sequencing used immunoSEQ multiplex PCR; TCRdb keeps in-frame clones, though not all of them. The sample holds approximately 160,000 clones, about 77% seen once. The sample consisted of PBMCs. All receptors derive from a middle-aged woman in good health and CMV-seropositive.

The chain recombines TRBV9 with TRBJ2-2, with 11 bases lining up with TRBD2. This CDR3 is 17 amino acids long. V lost 0 bases and J lost 4; bases outside the gene matches: 5. Germline CDR1 and CDR2: SGDLS and YYNGEE. In DNA, the CDR3 is TGTGCCAGCAGCGTAGGTAGCGGGGGGGCGATCACCGGGGAGCTGTTTTTT. Protein sequence: CASSVGSGGAITGELFF.

This clone has just a few counts. J is TRBJ2-6 and V is TRBV4-1; 7 bases are a match to TRBD1. V lost 1 base, J lost 2 bases, and 2 bases stayed unmatched. Germline lookup yields CDR1 MGHRA and CDR2 YSYEKL. The CDR3 loop spans 16 amino acids. CDR3 region: CASSQVTGAGANVLTF. The CDR3 DNA is TGCGCCAGCAGCCAAGTAACAGGGGCTGGGGCCAACGTCCTGACTTTC.

The chain combines TRBV6-5 with TRBJ2-7; 8 nucleotides match TRBD2. Germline V CDR1 and CDR2: MNHEY, SVGAGI. The CDR3 sequence is 15 residues long. V lost 4 bases, J lost 5 bases, and 10 bases stayed unmatched. CDR3 sequence (DNA): TGTGCCAGCAGTTCCCCCCGGCTAGCGGGCAACGAGCAGTACTTC. It codes for CASSSPRLAGNEQYF.

CDR3 bases: TGTGCCAGCAGCTTGGACGCGAATGAGCAGTTCTTC. It codes for CASSLDANEQFF. The chain employs TRBV5-4 and TRBJ2-1, with D unresolved. This CDR3 is built from 12 residues. Between the trimmed V and J ends, which lost 0 bases and 7 bases, there was a span of 5 bases. Germline values: CDR1 SGHNT, CDR2 YYREEE (reference sequence).

CDR3 amino acids: CASSLEGSGAQETQYF. CDR3 nucleotide sequence: TGCGCCAGCAGCTTGGAAGGTAGCGGGGCCCAAGAGACCCAGTACTTC. This chain connects TRBV5-1 to TRBJ2-5, with 8 bases fitting TRBD2. V was pared by 0 bases and J by 1 base, with 5 bases of the junction left unmatched. The germline CDR1 and CDR2 sequences are SGHRS and YFSETQ. The CDR3 totals 16 residues.

The V gene is TRBV29-1, the J gene TRBJ2-2, with TRBD1 matching 7 bases. The CDR3 consists of 12 residues. In germline, CDR1 is SQVTM, CDR2 ANQGSEA. Trimming removed 7 bases from V and 5 bases from J; junction bases left unmatched: 4. The CDR3 spells CSGTTGTGELFF. The CDR3, as DNA: TGCAGCGGCACGACAGGGACCGGGGAGCTGTTTTTT.

The chain has TRBV11-2 and TRBJ2-1, with 11 nucleotides matching TRBD2. Looked up from germline, CDR1 is SGHAT and CDR2 is FQNNGV. The V and J ends lost 3 bases and 2 bases, in that order; junction bases with no gene match: 0. This CDR3 is 15 amino acids long. The CDR3 coding sequence is TGTGCCAGCAGCTTGACTAGCGGGACCTACAATGAGCAGTTCTTC. Amino acid sequence: CASSLTSGTYNEQFF.

CDR3 amino acids: CASSSGQLQETQYF. The CDR3 region has the DNA TGCGCCAGCAGTAGTGGACAGCTGCAAGAGACCCAGTACTTC. The chain uses TRBV10-1 and TRBJ2-5, with D possibly being TRBD1 (6 bases). The CDR3 has 14 residues. Germline V gene lookup returns CDR1 WNHNN and CDR2 SYGVQD (reference sequence). V dropped 5 bases and J dropped 2 bases, with 12 bases sitting between them.

The chain has TRBV9 and TRBJ2-3; 11 bases are shared with TRBD2. Germline lookup yields CDR1 SGDLS and CDR2 YYNGEE. The CDR3 consists of 18 residues. Losses at the gene ends were 0 bases for V and 4 bases for J; bases not matched to a gene: 10. Here the CDR3 reads CASSVGLAGGPPPDTQYF. The CDR3 coding sequence is TGTGCCAGCAGCGTAGGCCTAGCGGGGGGCCCTCCCCCAGATACGCAGTATTTT.

The gene calls are TRBV4-3 and TRBJ2-1, with 7 positions matching TRBD2. V dropped 3 bases and J dropped 10; count of bases not matched to a gene: 9. The CDR3 consists of 14 residues. The germline gives CDR1 LGHNA, CDR2 YSLEER. In DNA, the CDR3 is TGCGCCAGCAGCCAGGGAGGGAGGGCAGAGGAGCAGTTCTTC. Residues: CASSQGGRAEEQFF.